This is a list of T cell receptor beta chains from one sample in a study of T cell changes during pregnancy in multiple sclerosis. Assay: immunoSEQ multiplex PCR; the TCRdb copy retains only in-frame clones and omits some. The sample gives around 69,000 clones, approximately 92% of which show up once; roughly 1.1% is in the top ten. Material: peripheral blood, obtained in the third trimester of pregnancy. The receptors shown here come from a female donor with multiple sclerosis, enrolled in a pregnancy study. Each CDR3 is given with its conserved first and last residue. D genes are given only for firm matches. Rows may omit the clone size; those that give it use once, few, many or a size class.

size: .
J: TRBJ1-2
V: TRBV5-8
D: .
DNA: TGTGCCAGCAGCTCAACGAAGACTCTATATGGCTACACCTTC
CDR3: CASSSTKTLYGYTF

size: .
J: TRBJ2-7
V: TRBV4-1
D: TRBD1
DNA: TGCGCCAGCAGCCAAGTAATGACAGGGACCTACGAGCAGTACTTC
CDR3: CASSQVMTGTYEQYF

size: .
J: TRBJ1-1
V: TRBV29-1
D: TRBD1
DNA: TGCAGCGTGGAACAGGGGAAAAGGACTGAAGCTTTCTTT
CDR3: CSVEQGKRTEAFF

size: .
J: TRBJ1-5
V: TRBV5-8
D: .
DNA: TGTGCCAGCAGCCCTTCCAGGATTTATAGCAATCAGCCCCAGCATTTT
CDR3: CASSPSRIYSNQPQHF

size: .
J: TRBJ2-5
V: TRBV7-2
D: .
DNA: TGTGCCAGCAGCTTAGACGGGGTACTCCAAGAGACCCAGTACTTC
CDR3: CASSLDGVLQETQYF

size: .
J: TRBJ2-5
V: TRBV4-2
D: TRBD2
DNA: TGTGCCAGCAGCCAACAGAGCGGGAGCCTCCAAGAGACCCAGTACTTC
CDR3: CASSQQSGSLQETQYF

size: .
J: TRBJ1-2
V: TRBV28
D: TRBD1
DNA: TGTGCCAGCAGTATAACCGGGACAGCCTATCCCTATGGCTACACCTTC
CDR3: CASSITGTAYPYGYTF

size: .
J: TRBJ2-3
V: TRBV23-1
D: TRBD1
DNA: TGCGCCAGCAGTCAATCTGTTGGGACAGGGGTCCCAGATACGCAGTATTTT
CDR3: CASSQSVGTGVPDTQYF

size: .
J: TRBJ1-2
V: TRBV28
D: .
DNA: TGTGCCAGCAGTATGGACATAAAGAACTATGGCTACACCTTC
CDR3: CASSMDIKNYGYTF

size: .
J: TRBJ1-2
V: TRBV25-1
D: .
DNA: TGTGCCAGCATCCTTTTACCCGGGGGATTAAACTATGGCTACACCTTC
CDR3: CASILLPGGLNYGYTF

size: .
J: TRBJ1-4
V: TRBV2
D: TRBD1
DNA: TGTGCCAGCAGAGGACCAGGGGGCGGGATAGAAAAACTGTTTTTT
CDR3: CASRGPGGGIEKLFF

size: .
J: TRBJ2-5
V: TRBV19
D: TRBD2
DNA: TGTGCCAGTAGTGGTGTGGCTAGCGGGAGCCTCCAAGAGACCCAGTACTTC
CDR3: CASSGVASGSLQETQYF

size: .
J: TRBJ1-5
V: TRBV21-1
D: .
DNA: TGTGCCAGCAGCAAATCCGCGTCGGGTAGCAATCAGCCCCAGCATTTT
CDR3: CASSKSASGSNQPQHF

size: .
J: TRBJ2-3
V: TRBV28
D: .
DNA: TGTGCCATTCAGGGACACACAGATACGCAGTATTTT
CDR3: CAIQGHTDTQYF

size: .
J: TRBJ2-5
V: TRBV28
D: TRBD1
DNA: TGTGCCAGCAGTTTCGAGACAGGGGCCAACGGGTACTTC
CDR3: CASSFETGANGYF

size: .
J: TRBJ1-5
V: TRBV27
D: .
DNA: TGTGCCAGCAGTTTAGCAGGGGAGAAGGGAAATCAGCCCCAGCATTTT
CDR3: CASSLAGEKGNQPQHF

size: .
J: TRBJ2-1
V: TRBV6-6
D: .
DNA: TGTGCCAGCAGTTACCCGGGACTCCCCTACAATGAGCAGTTCTTC
CDR3: CASSYPGLPYNEQFF

size: .
J: TRBJ2-5
V: TRBV5-6
D: TRBD2
DNA: TGTGCCAGCAGCCCCATGGGACTAGTTGGAGAGACCCAGTACTTC
CDR3: CASSPMGLVGETQYF

size: .
J: TRBJ1-5
V: TRBV30
D: .
DNA: TGTGCCTGCGCTGCGGGGGGGGCACGTCAGCCCCAGCATTTT
CDR3: CACAAGGARQPQHF

size: .
J: TRBJ2-1
V: TRBV2
D: TRBD2
DNA: TGTGCCAGCACTGAGCTAGCGGATTACAATGAGCAGTTCTTC
CDR3: CASTELADYNEQFF

size: .
J: TRBJ2-1
V: TRBV6-1
D: TRBD2
DNA: TGTGCCAGCAGTGTTGGGACTAGGGCCTACAATGAGCAGTTCTTC
CDR3: CASSVGTRAYNEQFF

size: .
J: TRBJ2-1
V: TRBV29-1
D: .
DNA: TGCAGCGTTGTTAGCGGTGAGCAGTTCTTC
CDR3: CSVVSGEQFF

size: .
J: TRBJ2-7
V: TRBV5-1
D: TRBD1
DNA: TGCGCCAGCAGCATGGGACAGGGAGAACCCCGGGAGCAGTACTTC
CDR3: CASSMGQGEPREQYF

size: .
J: TRBJ2-1
V: TRBV28
D: .
DNA: TGTGCCAGCAACCCTGTTCCTATTTATGAGCAGTTCTTC
CDR3: CASNPVPIYEQFF

size: .
J: TRBJ1-3
V: TRBV2
D: .
DNA: TGTGCCAGTAAAACCTCCGGGACACACAGTTCTGGAAACACCATATATTTT
CDR3: CASKTSGTHSSGNTIYF

size: .
J: TRBJ2-7
V: TRBV28
D: .
DNA: TGTGCCAGCACCCCCGGTCGGGTTTTCTACGAGCAGTACTTC
CDR3: CASTPGRVFYEQYF

size: .
J: TRBJ2-1
V: TRBV19
D: TRBD2
DNA: TGTGCCAGTAGTGTTAGCGGGACTTCCTACAATGAGCAGTTCTTC
CDR3: CASSVSGTSYNEQFF

size: .
J: TRBJ1-2
V: TRBV2
D: .
DNA: TGTGCCAGCAGTGCGGGTGTCTATGGCTACACCTTC
CDR3: CASSAGVYGYTF

size: .
J: TRBJ1-3
V: TRBV28
D: .
DNA: TGTGCCAGCAGTTTATCCTACAGAATTTCTGGAAACACCATATATTTT
CDR3: CASSLSYRISGNTIYF

size: .
J: TRBJ2-7
V: TRBV10-3
D: .
DNA: TGTGCCATCAGTGAGACAGGGAGTCCCTACGAGCAGTACTTC
CDR3: CAISETGSPYEQYF

size: .
J: TRBJ2-1
V: TRBV13
D: TRBD2
DNA: TGTGCCAGCAGACTTCCTAGCGGGAGTTACAATGAGCAGTTCTTC
CDR3: CASRLPSGSYNEQFF

size: .
J: TRBJ2-7
V: TRBV30
D: TRBD2
DNA: TGTGCCTGGAGTATGCTTGGCGGGAGACGTGCCGACGAGCAGTACTTC
CDR3: CAWSMLGGRRADEQYF

size: once
J: TRBJ2-5
V: TRBV28
D: .
DNA: TGTGCCAGCAGTTTAGCCCCCCTACAAGAGACCCAGTACTTC
CDR3: CASSLAPLQETQYF

size: .
J: TRBJ2-1
V: TRBV4-2
D: .
DNA: TGTGCCAGCAGCCAATGGTTTGGTTCAGGGGGGAATGAGCAGTTCTTC
CDR3: CASSQWFGSGGNEQFF

size: .
J: TRBJ1-2
V: TRBV29-1
D: TRBD1
DNA: TGCAGCGTTGAGGGGACAGGGGTGATCGGCTATGGCTACACCTTC
CDR3: CSVEGTGVIGYGYTF

size: .
J: TRBJ2-6
V: TRBV10-3
D: .
DNA: TGTGCCATCAGTGAGTCGAAAGGGGGGGCTGGGGCCAACGTCCTGACTTTC
CDR3: CAISESKGGAGANVLTF

size: .
J: TRBJ1-2
V: TRBV27
D: TRBD1
DNA: TGTGCCAGCAGTTTATCGGTGGGGACAGGGGTGTATGGCTACACCTTC
CDR3: CASSLSVGTGVYGYTF

size: few
J: TRBJ1-2
V: TRBV7-9
D: .
DNA: TGTGCCAGCAGCTTCGGGGGGACCTATGGCTACACCTTC
CDR3: CASSFGGTYGYTF

size: .
J: TRBJ1-1
V: TRBV5-4
D: .
DNA: TGTGCCAGCAGACGGACAGTGAACACTGAAGCTTTCTTT
CDR3: CASRRTVNTEAFF

size: once
J: TRBJ2-7
V: TRBV10-1
D: .
DNA: TGCGCCAGCGGGGATTCGGACAGCTCCTACGAGCAGTACTTC
CDR3: CASGDSDSSYEQYF

size: .
J: TRBJ1-1
V: TRBV28
D: TRBD1
DNA: TGTGCCAGCAGTTTAGTGGACAGGCCTGCGAGTATGGCTTTCTTT
CDR3: CASSLVDRPASMAFF

size: .
J: TRBJ1-2
V: TRBV4-2
D: TRBD1
DNA: TGTGCCAGCAGCCAGGGACAGGGCTCAACTAACTATGGCTACACCTTC
CDR3: CASSQGQGSTNYGYTF

size: once
J: TRBJ2-5
V: TRBV4-1
D: .
DNA: TGCGCCAGCAGCCAAGATCGAGTAGCCCGAGGAGGAGAGACCCAGTACTTC
CDR3: CASSQDRVARGGETQYF

size: .
J: TRBJ1-2
V: TRBV9
D: TRBD1
DNA: TGTGCCAGCAGCGCGTCGATAAGAACAGGGGGCTATGGCTACACCTTC
CDR3: CASSASIRTGGYGYTF

size: .
J: TRBJ2-7
V: TRBV5-5
D: TRBD1
DNA: TGTGCCAGCAGCTCGCCTGCTATTCCGGGACAGGGGTCCTACGAGCAGTACTTC
CDR3: CASSSPAIPGQGSYEQYF

size: once
J: TRBJ1-1
V: TRBV19
D: .
DNA: TGTGCCAGTAGGGAGGGTCTACCGAACACTGAAGCTTTCTTT
CDR3: CASREGLPNTEAFF

size: few
J: TRBJ2-7
V: TRBV7-6
D: TRBD2
DNA: TGTGCCAGCAGCCCCAACGGGGGGAGCGAGCAGTACTTC
CDR3: CASSPNGGSEQYF

size: .
J: TRBJ1-4
V: TRBV6-5
D: .
DNA: TGTGCCAGCAGTTACTCGAAGGGGTTCGGTGAAAAACTGTTTTTT
CDR3: CASSYSKGFGEKLFF

size: .
J: TRBJ2-7
V: TRBV10-2
D: .
DNA: TGCGCCAGCAAGACGGAGGCTAGCACGACCGAGCAGTACTTC
CDR3: CASKTEASTTEQYF

size: .
J: TRBJ2-1
V: TRBV7-6
D: .
DNA: TGTGCCAGCAGCTCCAAACAGGGTCTTAACAATGAGCAGTTCTTC
CDR3: CASSSKQGLNNEQFF

size: .
J: TRBJ2-2
V: TRBV9
D: TRBD2
DNA: TGTGCCAGCAGCGTACGGAGCGGGAGAAGTAACGGGGAGCTGTTTTTT
CDR3: CASSVRSGRSNGELFF

size: .
J: TRBJ2-3
V: TRBV21-1
D: .
DNA: TGTGCCAGCATTACGGGACTAGCGGGACCGAGAGGTACGCAGTATTTT
CDR3: CASITGLAGPRGTQYF

size: .
J: TRBJ1-6
V: TRBV2
D: .
DNA: TGTGCCAGCAGTGAATTCGGAAGGAGGGGTTGGGCCTATAATTCACCCCTCCACTTT
CDR3: CASSEFGRRGWAYNSPLHF

size: .
J: TRBJ1-1
V: TRBV19
D: TRBD1
DNA: TGTGCCAGTAGTACCGGGGCTGGGACAGGGATGAACACTGAAGCTTTCTTT
CDR3: CASSTGAGTGMNTEAFF

size: .
J: TRBJ1-5
V: TRBV5-1
D: .
DNA: TGCGCCAGCAGCTTGGACAGTACCAATCAGCCCCAGCATTTT
CDR3: CASSLDSTNQPQHF

size: .
J: TRBJ1-1
V: TRBV30
D: TRBD1
DNA: TGTGCCTGGAGATCCCGAAGTGACAGGGTTTATGCTTTCTTT
CDR3: CAWRSRSDRVYAFF

size: .
J: TRBJ2-5
V: TRBV7-9
D: .
DNA: TGTGCCAGCAGCTTAACAGGGTACCAAGAGACCCAGTACTTC
CDR3: CASSLTGYQETQYF